This entry lists 30 T cell receptor beta chains sequenced from one sample in a study of T cells in Graves' hyperthyroidism and ophthalmopathy. Amplification targeted TCR beta CDR3 regions from RNA transcripts. Initially, a first-round RT-PCR of the TCR CDR3 employed the HTBI primer set. TCRdb re-called the multiplex PCR reads through MiXCR, storing one row per CDR3 protein. In the table there are about 350,000 distinct CDR3 sequences, roughly 20% of which are singletons. Sequencing used blood. The receptors were sampled from a middle-aged woman with Graves' ophthalmopathy.

This rearrangement joins TRBV6-2 or TRBV6-3 to TRBJ2-6, with D unclear. The CDR3 consists of 15 residues. V was shortened by 6 bases and J by 0 bases, with 9 bases between the two germline ends. The V gene's germline CDR1 is MNHEY and CDR2 SVGEGT. CDR3 loop: CASSPVVSGANVLTF. The DNA of the CDR3 is TGTGCCAGCAGCCCCGTAGTCTCTGGGGCCAACGTCCTGACTTTC.

This clonotype was observed many times. The chain links TRBV6-1 to TRBJ2-7; TRBD1 agrees at 8 bases. Trimming removed 3 bases from V and 7 bases from J; junction bases left unmatched: 8. Germline assignment: CDR1 MNHNS and CDR2 SASEGT. This CDR3 contains 14 residues. The chain's CDR3 is CASSDGQGSGEQYF. The DNA for the CDR3 is TGTGCCAGCAGTGACGGACAGGGATCAGGAGAGCAGTACTTC.

The V call is TRBV28, the J call TRBJ2-7; D perhaps matches TRBD2 (5 bases). Trimming took off 6 bases at V and 2 bases at J, with 14 bases between the two ends. The CDR3 runs 14 residues. CDR1 is MDHEN, CDR2 SYDVKM, per germline. CDR3 bases: TGTGCCAGCAGCATACCCGGAGGAACCTACGAGCAGTACTTC. Amino acid sequence: CASSIPGGTYEQYF.

This clonotype was counted ten times or more. The CDR3 loop reads CASSLDGQPNTEAFF. CDR3 nucleotide sequence: TGCGCCAGCAGCTTGGACGGACAGCCGAACACTGAAGCTTTCTTT. J is TRBJ1-1 and V is TRBV5-1; a possible D gene is TRBD1 (6 bases). This CDR3 is 15 amino acids long. Germline V gene data show CDR1 as SGHRS and CDR2 as YFSETQ. Between the trimmed V and J ends, which lost 0 bases and 1 base, there was a span of 10 bases. The entire variable domain, with the rest obtained from reference TRBV5-1 and TRBJ1-1, is as follows: KAGVTQTPRYLIKTRGQQVTLSCSPISGHRSVSWYQQTPGQGLQFLFEYFSETQRNKGNFPGRFSGRQFSNSRSEMNVSTLELGDSALYLCASSLDGQPNTEAFFGQGTRLTVV.

This clonotype was seen repeatedly, ten times or more. The rearrangement links TRBV11-3 to TRBJ2-5; the match to TRBD2 covers 10 bases. The germline V gene encodes CDR1 SGHNT and CDR2 YENEEA. This CDR3 is 15 amino acids long. The ends lost 1 base at V and 3 bases at J; junction bases unmatched: 2. The DNA of the CDR3 is TGTGCCAGCAGCTTAGTTGGACTAGCGGAAGAGACCCAGTACTTC. It is translated as CASSLVGLAEETQYF. The variable domain in full, completed from reference TRBV11-3 and TRBJ2-5, reads EAGVVQSPRYKIIEKKQPVAFWCNPISGHNTLYWYLQNLGQGPELLIRYENEEAVDDSQLPKDRFSAERLKGVDSTLKIQPAELGDSAVYLCASSLVGLAEETQYFGPGTRLLVL.

The rearrangement joins TRBV9 to TRBJ2-7, with 7 bases lining up with TRBD2. The CDR3 contains 15 residues. Losses at the gene ends were 4 bases for V and 4 bases for J; bases not matched to a gene: 11. Germline assignment: CDR1 SGDLS and CDR2 YYNGEE. CDR3 nucleotides: TGTGCCAGCAGCCCCGAGGGGCGGGAGCGGTACGAGCAGTACTTC. It specifies CASSPEGRERYEQYF.

This clonotype was observed at least ten times. The chain has TRBV10-3 and TRBJ2-2; 10 bases fit TRBD2. The CDR3 loop spans 16 amino acids. The J segment lost 3 bases and the V segment lost 3 bases, leaving 4 bases of the junction unmatched. The germline V gene encodes CDR1 ENHRY and CDR2 SYGVKD. This chain's CDR3 is CAISEGLAAHTGELFF. In DNA, the CDR3 is TGTGCCATCAGTGAAGGACTAGCGGCTCACACCGGGGAGCTGTTTTTT.

J is TRBJ2-7 and V is TRBV28, with 9 nucleotides matching TRBD1. CDR1 is MDHEN, CDR2 SYDVKM, per germline. This CDR3 region has 12 residues. The trim removed 6 bases at V and 5 bases at J, leaving 2 bases unmatched. Written as DNA, the CDR3 is TGTGCCAGCAGGGGGACAGGGCACGAGCAGTACTTC. Protein product: CASRGTGHEQYF.

In this sample, this clonotype turned up many times. The chain links TRBV5-6 to TRBJ2-6; a possible D gene is TRBD1 (5 bases). Germline values: CDR1 SGHDT, CDR2 YYEEEE. Trimming cost V 0 bases and J 2 bases, with 9 bases left between them. This CDR3 region has 16 residues. CDR3 coding DNA: TGTGCCAGCAGCTTGGTAGGGGCGACTGGGGCCAACGTCCTGACTTTC. It yields the protein CASSLVGATGANVLTF.

The chain joins TRBV29-1 to TRBJ2-5, with TRBD1 identical over 9 bases. Germline-derived CDR1 and CDR2 are SQVTM and ANQGSEA. The CDR3 is 14 residues long. V was pared by 6 bases and J by 4 bases, with 9 bases of the junction left unmatched. The chain's CDR3 is CSVRDRVSGETQYF. CDR3 DNA: TGCAGCGTGAGGGACAGGGTATCAGGAGAGACCCAGTACTTC.

This clonotype has a count of ten or more. This chain uses TRBV28 with TRBJ2-7, with 8 bases matching TRBD2. V shed 6 bases, J shed 5 bases, and the junction held 9 bases outside the gene matches. Germline CDR1 is MDHEN and CDR2 is SYDVKM. The CDR3 consists of 14 residues. CDR3 DNA sequence: TGTGCCAGCAGGCCGGGACTAGAAGGGCACGAGCAGTACTTC. Its translation is CASRPGLEGHEQYF.

This clonotype was counted only a few times. The gene calls are TRBV9 and TRBJ2-7; possible D gene TRBD1, 6 bases. The CDR3 is 15 residues long. The germline CDR1 and CDR2 sequences are SGDLS and YYNGEE. Deletions cut 2 bases from V and 3 bases from J, with 15 bases between. This CDR3 reads CASSVSGTPIYEQYF. CDR3 coding DNA: TGTGCCAGCAGCGTCTCCGGGACACCTATCTACGAGCAGTACTTC. The variable domain in full, completed from reference TRBV9 and TRBJ2-7, reads DSGVTQTPKHLITATGQRVTLRCSPRSGDLSVYWYQQSLDQGLQFLIQYYNGEERAKGNILERFSAQQFPDLHSELNLSSLELGDSALYFCASSVSGTPIYEQYFGPGTRLTVT.

This clonotype was counted ten times or more. This chain uses TRBV20-1 with TRBJ2-5; 10 bases are shared with TRBD2. The germline CDR1 and CDR2 sequences are DFQATT and SNEGSKA (reference sequence). J lost 6 bases, V lost 1 base, and 8 bases had no gene match. The CDR3 runs 15 residues. CDR3: CSARAGGTSAQTQYF. In DNA, the CDR3 is TGCAGTGCTAGAGCTGGGGGGACTAGCGCACAGACCCAGTACTTC.

The rearrangement joins TRBV11-2 to TRBJ2-7, with unresolved D. This CDR3 spans 15 amino acids. Germline assignment: CDR1 SGHAT and CDR2 FQNNGV. The V and J ends lost 0 bases and 2 bases respectively, with 11 bases between them. The CDR3 sequence is CASSLDHGSTYEQYF. In DNA form, the CDR3 reads TGTGCCAGCAGCTTAGATCACGGCTCAACCTACGAGCAGTACTTC. Using reference TRBV11-2 and TRBJ2-7 for the parts outside the CDR3, the full variable domain is EAGVAQSPRYKIIEKRQSVAFWCNPISGHATLYWYQQILGQGPKLLIQFQNNGVVDDSQLPKDRFSAERLKGVDSTLKIQPAKLEDSAVYLCASSLDHGSTYEQYFGPGTRLTVT.

This clonotype was found many times. This chain connects TRBV6-1 to TRBJ1-1; TRBD1 matches at 10 bases. The trim removed 0 bases at V and 5 bases at J, leaving 6 bases unmatched. CDR1 is MNHNS, CDR2 SASEGT, per germline. This CDR3 comprises 16 residues. The CDR3 region has the DNA TGTGCCAGCAGTGAAGCCAGGGACAGGGGCTGGACTGAAGCTTTCTTT. It is translated as CASSEARDRGWTEAFF.

This rearrangement joins TRBV6-1 to TRBJ2-7; D tentatively reads TRBD1 or TRBD2 (5 bases each). V was trimmed by 8 bases and J by 7 bases, leaving 15 bases between them. The CDR3 has 12 residues. Germline V gene data show CDR1 as MNHNS and CDR2 as SASEGT. CDR3 DNA: TGTGCCAGCGCAGGGATTTCGGGGGAGCAGTACTTC. It yields the protein CASAGISGEQYF.

This clonotype was detected many times. The genes are TRBV28 and TRBJ2-2; 7 bases line up with TRBD1. The germline CDR1 and CDR2 sequences are MDHEN and SYDVKM. The CDR3 totals 15 residues. J gave up 6 bases and V 3 bases, and 7 bases lay outside the gene matches. The CDR3 loop is CASSFDRATAGELFF. The CDR3 nucleotides read TGTGCCAGCAGTTTCGACAGGGCTACGGCCGGGGAGCTGTTTTTT.

This clonotype came up many times. The chain combines TRBV24-1 with TRBJ1-5; D not certain. Trimming left V 2 bases short and J 1 base short, with 11 bases between. The germline V gene has CDR1 KGHDR and CDR2 SFDVKD. This CDR3 spans 16 amino acids. The CDR3 DNA follows: TGTGCCACCAGTGATTCCGGTTCGTGGAGCAATCAGCCCCAGCATTTT. This translates into CATSDSGSWSNQPQHF.

This clonotype was picked up many times. The genes are TRBV11-2 and TRBJ2-2; D gene uncertain. Germline values: CDR1 SGHAT, CDR2 FQNNGV. CDR3 length: 12 residues. Trimming stripped 4 bases from V and 6 bases from J, with 6 bases between. In DNA form, the CDR3 reads TGTGCCAGCAGCTCCCCTTCCGGGGAGCTGTTTTTT. Its protein is CASSSPSGELFF.

This clonotype has a count of ten or more. This chain links TRBV28 with TRBJ2-7; 9 nucleotides agree with TRBD2. In germline, CDR1 is MDHEN, CDR2 SYDVKM. This CDR3 has 15 residues. Trimming removed 2 bases from V and 5 bases from J; junction bases left unmatched: 7. The CDR3 loop reads CASSLGGGRGHEQYF. CDR3 DNA: TGTGCCAGCAGTTTAGGGGGCGGGAGGGGACACGAGCAGTACTTC.

This clonotype was observed at least ten times. The rearrangement uses TRBV27 and TRBJ1-2; 11 positions match TRBD1. This CDR3 has 15 residues. Trimming removed 6 bases from V and 4 bases from J; junction bases left unmatched: 7. Germline V gene sequence: CDR1 MNHEY, CDR2 SMNVEV (reference sequence). This chain's CDR3 is CASSHGTGGTYGYTF. DNA of the CDR3: TGTGCCAGCAGCCACGGGACAGGGGGAACCTATGGCTACACCTTC.

The chain combines TRBV12-3 or TRBV12-4 with TRBJ1-2, with D perhaps matching TRBD1 (6 bases). V shed 4 bases and J shed 6 bases, with 15 bases lying between them. This CDR3 spans 14 amino acids. CDR3 region: CASSSEDRNNGYTF. CDR3 nucleotides: TGTGCCAGCAGTTCAGAGGACAGAAATAATGGCTACACCTTC.

This clonotype came up many times. This sequence joins TRBV19 and TRBJ2-2; D unresolved. Trimming took off 1 base at V and 5 bases at J, with 8 bases between the two ends. The CDR3 sequence is 14 residues long. Germline V gene data show CDR1 as LNHDA and CDR2 as SQIVND (reference sequence). The CDR3 loop reads CASSIGIGTGELFF. CDR3 DNA: TGTGCCAGTAGTATAGGCATCGGAACCGGGGAGCTGTTTTTT.

There are many counts of this clonotype. The chain recombines TRBV20-1 with TRBJ2-2; TRBD2 matches 12 bases. V lost 2 bases, J lost 6 bases, and 4 bases stayed unmatched. Germline V lookup: CDR1 DFQATT, CDR2 SNEGSKA (reference sequence). The CDR3 is 15 amino acids. The CDR3 here is CSARLAGGVSGELFF. CDR3 coding DNA: TGCAGTGCTAGACTAGCGGGAGGGGTCTCCGGGGAGCTGTTTTTT.

This clonotype was observed at least ten times. V is TRBV19 and J is TRBJ2-6; the match to TRBD1 covers 8 bases. V lost 2 bases, J lost 0 bases, and 3 bases stayed unmatched. The CDR3 loop spans 17 amino acids. CDR1 is LNHDA and CDR2 is SQIVND in the germline V gene (reference sequence). The DNA for the CDR3 is TGTGCCAGTAGTATAAGGGACAGGTCCTCTGGGGCCAACGTCCTGACTTTC. It specifies CASSIRDRSSGANVLTF.

This clonotype was observed at least ten times. The genes are TRBV30 and TRBJ2-4; D not certain. The CDR3 has 12 amino acids. Germline CDR1 and CDR2: GTSNPN and SVGIG (reference sequence). Trimming left V 4 bases short and J 3 bases short, with 7 bases between. In DNA form, the CDR3 reads TGTGCCTGGAAGGTCGGCAAAAACATTCAGTACTTC. It specifies CAWKVGKNIQYF.

This clonotype was detected many times. The rearrangement joins TRBV18 to TRBJ2-5; a weak D match, TRBD2 (7 bases). Between the trimmed V and J ends, which lost 2 bases and 4 bases, there was a span of 11 bases. CDR1 KGHSH and CDR2 LQKENI come from the germline V gene. This CDR3 comprises 14 residues. The CDR3 sequence is CASSPRGTTETQYF. The CDR3 coding sequence is TGTGCCAGCTCACCAAGGGGGACTACAGAGACCCAGTACTTC.

The chain uses TRBV11-2 and TRBJ1-1; 7 bases are shared with TRBD1. Per the germline V gene, CDR1 is SGHAT and CDR2 is FQNNGV. The CDR3 runs to 14 residues. V shed 4 bases and J 3 bases; nucleotides not matched to a gene: 5. CDR3 sequence: CASSSTGWDTEAFF. In nucleotides, the CDR3 is TGTGCCAGCAGCTCGACAGGGTGGGACACTGAAGCTTTCTTT.

This clonotype was seen ten or more times. V usage is TRBV6-1 and J usage is TRBJ1-5; 8 bases fit TRBD1. Germline CDR1 MNHNS, CDR2 SASEGT. This CDR3 has 15 residues. The V segment lost 6 bases and the J segment 4 bases; nucleotides outside the gene matches: 8. Here the CDR3 DNA reads TGTGCCAGCAGACGCACAGGGGGTTTGAATCAGCCCCAGCATTTT. Protein sequence: CASRRTGGLNQPQHF.

The chain carries TRBV20-1 and TRBJ2-5; 7 nucleotides agree with TRBD1. Trimming at V came to 2 bases and at J to 4 bases, leaving 4 bases not matched to a gene. Germline V gene data show CDR1 as DFQATT and CDR2 as SNEGSKA (reference sequence). This CDR3 is 13 amino acids long. CDR3 amino acids: CSARKGQLETQYF. The CDR3 region has the DNA TGCAGTGCTAGAAAGGGACAGTTAGAGACCCAGTACTTC.